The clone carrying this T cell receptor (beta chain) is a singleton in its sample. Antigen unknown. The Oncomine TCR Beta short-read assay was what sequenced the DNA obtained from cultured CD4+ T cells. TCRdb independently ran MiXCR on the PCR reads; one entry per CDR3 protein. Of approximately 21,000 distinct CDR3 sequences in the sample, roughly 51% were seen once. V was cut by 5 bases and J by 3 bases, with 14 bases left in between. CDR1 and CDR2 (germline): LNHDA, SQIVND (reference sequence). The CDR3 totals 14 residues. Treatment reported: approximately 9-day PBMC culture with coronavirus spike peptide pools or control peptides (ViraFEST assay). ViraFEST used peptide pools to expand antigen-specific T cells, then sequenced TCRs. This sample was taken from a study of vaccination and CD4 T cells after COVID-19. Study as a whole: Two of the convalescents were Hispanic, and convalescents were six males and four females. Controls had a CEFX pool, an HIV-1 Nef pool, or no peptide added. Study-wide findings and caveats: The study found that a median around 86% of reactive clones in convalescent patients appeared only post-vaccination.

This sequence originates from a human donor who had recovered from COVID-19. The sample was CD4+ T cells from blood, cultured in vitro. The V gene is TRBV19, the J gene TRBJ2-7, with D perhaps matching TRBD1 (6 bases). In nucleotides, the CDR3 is TGTGCCAGTAGTCCGATCCCGGACAGCTACGAGCAGTACTTC. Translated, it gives CASSPIPDSYEQYF.